The entry below gives a single T cell receptor (beta chain) sequence along with its context. V dropped 6 bases and J dropped 2; count of bases not matched to a gene: 10. This CDR3 has 16 amino acids. CDR1 is LNHDA, CDR2 SQIVND, per germline (reference sequence). This sample stems from a study of technical replicates of blood from several donors. Assay used: immunoSEQ multiplex PCR; TCRdb lists only in-frame clones, some missing. This table has roughly 80,000 clones, over 75% appearing once. This receptor was obtained from a human donor in good health. J is TRBJ2-3 and V is TRBV19, with 8 bases matching TRBD1. Sequencing was carried out using T cells isolated from PBMCs. CDR3 in DNA: TGTGCCAGTAGCACGGGACAGGCCGTGATCACAGATACGCAGTATTTT. As protein: CASSTGQAVITDTQYF.